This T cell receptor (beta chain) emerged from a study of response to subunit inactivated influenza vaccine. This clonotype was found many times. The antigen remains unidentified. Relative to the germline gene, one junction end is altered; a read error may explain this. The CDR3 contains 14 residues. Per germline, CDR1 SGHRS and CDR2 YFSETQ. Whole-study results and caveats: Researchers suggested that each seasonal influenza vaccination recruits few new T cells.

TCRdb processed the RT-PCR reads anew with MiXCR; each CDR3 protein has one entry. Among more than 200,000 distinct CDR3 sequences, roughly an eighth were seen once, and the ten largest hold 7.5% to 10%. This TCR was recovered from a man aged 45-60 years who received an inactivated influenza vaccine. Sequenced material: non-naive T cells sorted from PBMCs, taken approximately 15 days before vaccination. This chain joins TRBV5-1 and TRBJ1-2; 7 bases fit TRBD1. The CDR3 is CASSRDSTNYGYTF. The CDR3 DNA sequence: TGTGCCAGCAGCCGGGACAGCACTAACTATGGCTACACCTTC. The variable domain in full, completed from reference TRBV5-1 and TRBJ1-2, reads KAGVTQTPRYLIKTRGQQVTLSCSPISGHRSVSWYQQTPGQGLQFLFEYFSETQRNKGNFPGRFSGRQFSNSRSEMNVSTLELGDSALYLCASSRDSTNYGYTFGSGTRLTVV.